This T cell receptor (beta chain) was documented in a study of OX40 agonist ivuxolimab in advanced cancers. Turning to the study itself: The diagnoses of dose-escalation patients were hepatocellular carcinoma, melanoma, renal cell or head and neck cancer. In three patients, partial responses were observed, one with hepatocellular carcinoma and two with cutaneous melanoma.

Study-wide findings and caveats: Among the lowest peripheral clonal expansion occurred in 0.1-3.0 mg/kg partial responders.

Worth noting for this clone: What it binds is not known.

Sequenced by immunoSEQ multiplex PCR; TCRdb stores in-frame clones only, minus some. Of some 120,000 clones listed, 80% to 95% are singletons. Germline values: CDR1 SGHRS, CDR2 YFSETQ. The germline V and J ends were trimmed by 0 bases and 5 bases, with 14 bases remaining between them. The CDR3 consists of 16 residues. V is TRBV5-1 and J is TRBJ2-2; D remains unclear. The sample here was CD4+ or CD8+ T cells sorted from blood, taken in a trial of the OX40 agonist ivuxolimab. This TCR was recovered from an adult with an advanced solid tumor such as melanoma, head and neck, liver or kidney cancer. CDR3 sequence reads: CASSLEASSGTGELFF. For the CDR3, the DNA is TGCGCCAGCAGCTTGGAAGCCTCCTCAGGAACCGGGGAGCTGTTTTTT.